This T cell receptor (beta chain) was recovered during a study of CD8+ T cells in alopecia areata. Study-wide results and limits: Under tofacitinib, fewer expanded CD8+ clones appeared among the top 100 scalp clones. Links between baseline CD8+ expansion and response need larger treated cohorts.

Comments on this clone: Its antigen is still unknown.

Unmatched junction bases numbered 5, after V lost 2 bases and J lost 8 bases. CDR1 is SGHDT, CDR2 YYEEEE, per germline. CDR3 length equals 15 residues. Treatment indicated: oral pan-JAK inhibitor, 5-10 mg twice daily. Sequencing templates came from extracted RNA that was reverse transcribed into cDNA. Sequencing used immunoSEQ multiplex PCR; TCRdb keeps in-frame clones, though not all of them. Of some 180,000 clones detected, roughly 53% appear once; the ten largest clones hold 10% to 13%. The source was CD8+ T cells sorted from blood, collected at week 24, from a patient treated with tofacitinib. The clonotype was recovered from a human donor with alopecia areata. This chain links TRBV5-6 with TRBJ1-6, with TRBD1 matching 9 bases. The CDR3 region has the DNA TGTGCCAGCAGCTTCGGGACAGGGAATGATTCACCCCTCCACTTT. As protein: CASSFGTGNDSPLHF.